One and the same sample provided the 9 T cell receptor beta chains below, sequenced in a study of OX40 agonist ivuxolimab in advanced cancers. Clones were read by immunoSEQ multiplex PCR, and TCRdb kept only the in-frame ones, dropping some. The data hold some 78,000 clones, with around 94% observed a single time. The material was CD4+ or CD8+ T cells sorted from blood, obtained in a trial of the OX40 agonist ivuxolimab. These receptors were obtained from an adult with an advanced solid tumor such as melanoma, head and neck, liver or kidney cancer.

The V call is TRBV5-4, the J call TRBJ2-1; TRBD2 agrees at 7 bases. Germline CDR1 is SGHNT and CDR2 is YYREEE (reference sequence). The V segment lost 4 bases and the J segment 6 bases; nucleotides outside the gene matches: 4. The CDR3 covers 13 residues. The CDR3 nucleotides are TGTGCCAGCAGCACGGGGGGTTTCAATGAGCAGTTCTTC. Its protein product is CASSTGGFNEQFF. Complete variable domain (other parts from reference TRBV5-4 and TRBJ2-1): ETGVTQSPTHLIKTRGQQVTLRCSSQSGHNTVSWYQQALGQGPQFIFQYYREEENGRGNFPPRFSGLQFPNYSSELNVNALELDDSALYLCASSTGGFNEQFFGPGTRLTVL.

The V and J genes are TRBV7-8 and TRBJ1-1, with TRBD1 as a possible D gene (5 bases). From germline, CDR1 is SGHVS and CDR2 FQNEAQ. The CDR3 runs 13 residues. V lost 5 bases, J lost 8 bases, and 15 bases lay in between. The CDR3 protein is CASSPGGREEAFF. Here the CDR3 DNA reads TGTGCCAGCAGCCCGGGGGGGAGGGAAGAAGCTTTCTTT. The entire variable domain, with the rest obtained from reference TRBV7-8 and TRBJ1-1, is as follows: GAGVSQSPRYKVAKRGQDVALRCDPISGHVSLFWYQQALGQGPEFLTYFQNEAQLDKSGLPSDRFFAERPEGSVSTLKIQRTQQEDSAVYLCASSPGGREEAFFGQGTRLTVV.

The chain uses TRBV2 and TRBJ2-3, with TRBD2 identical over 10 bases. CDR3 length: 14 residues. CDR1 is SNHLY, CDR2 FYNNEI, per germline. After removal of 6 bases from V and 3 bases from J, the junction contained 3 bases not matched to a gene. The CDR3 DNA is TGTGCCAGCAGGAGGACTAGCGGAACAGATACGCAGTATTTT. Its translation: CASRRTSGTDTQYF.

The gene calls are TRBV7-2 and TRBJ1-1, with no clear D. V gave up 7 bases and J gave up 1 base, with 19 bases separating them. The CDR3 has 16 amino acids. The germline gives CDR1 SGHTA, CDR2 FQGNSA. The DNA of the CDR3 is TGTGCCAGCACCACCCGAGCCGGGTCTAGGAACACTGAAGCTTTCTTT. Its protein is CASTTRAGSRNTEAFF.

The chain couples TRBV5-1 to TRBJ1-1, with D perhaps matching TRBD1 (5 bases). Trimming removed 2 bases at V and 3 bases at J, with 8 bases between. Germline loops: CDR1 SGHRS, CDR2 YFSETQ. This CDR3 has 13 amino acids. The CDR3 nucleotides read TGCGCCAGCAGCTTCGGGGACGACACTGAAGCTTTCTTT. Encoded protein: CASSFGDDTEAFF.

This clone was seen just once. This chain joins TRBV10-3 and TRBJ1-2, with 10 bases that match TRBD1. This CDR3 has 17 residues. The germline V gene has CDR1 ENHRY and CDR2 SYGVKD. V trimming: 4 bases; J trimming: 4 bases; junction bases outside the gene matches: 12. The CDR3 region has the DNA TGTGCCATCAGTGCAAAGACAGGGGGCTCGGTGGGCTATGGCTACACCTTC. Translated, it gives CAISAKTGGSVGYGYTF.

The chain is built from TRBV4-1 and TRBJ2-2; tentatively, D is TRBD2 (7 bases). The CDR3 runs 16 residues. V was clipped by 2 bases and J by 4 bases, with 14 bases between them. Germline assignment: CDR1 MGHRA and CDR2 YSYEKL. The DNA for the CDR3 is TGCGCCAGCAGCCAATTAGGGAGGGGGGTCACCGGGGAGCTGTTTTTT. Protein sequence: CASSQLGRGVTGELFF.

The V gene is TRBV7-2, the J gene TRBJ1-1; a weak D match, TRBD1 (6 bases). Germline CDR1 SGHTA, CDR2 FQGNSA. Trimming shortened V by 5 bases and J by 1 base, and 11 bases separated the two germline ends. The CDR3 length is 14 residues. The CDR3 DNA follows: TGTGCCAGCAGCCCGGACAGAAAGAACACTGAAGCTTTCTTT. Amino acid sequence: CASSPDRKNTEAFF.

The rearrangement uses TRBV5-4 and TRBJ2-2; tentative D call: TRBD1 (5 bases). Trimming took off 0 bases at V and 0 bases at J, with 12 bases between the two ends. Germline V gene lookup returns CDR1 SGHNT and CDR2 YYREEE (reference sequence). CDR3 length: 17 residues. In DNA, the CDR3 is TGTGCCAGCAGCTTGGAAGGGGTTAGGGCGAACACCGGGGAGCTGTTTTTT. Amino acids: CASSLEGVRANTGELFF.